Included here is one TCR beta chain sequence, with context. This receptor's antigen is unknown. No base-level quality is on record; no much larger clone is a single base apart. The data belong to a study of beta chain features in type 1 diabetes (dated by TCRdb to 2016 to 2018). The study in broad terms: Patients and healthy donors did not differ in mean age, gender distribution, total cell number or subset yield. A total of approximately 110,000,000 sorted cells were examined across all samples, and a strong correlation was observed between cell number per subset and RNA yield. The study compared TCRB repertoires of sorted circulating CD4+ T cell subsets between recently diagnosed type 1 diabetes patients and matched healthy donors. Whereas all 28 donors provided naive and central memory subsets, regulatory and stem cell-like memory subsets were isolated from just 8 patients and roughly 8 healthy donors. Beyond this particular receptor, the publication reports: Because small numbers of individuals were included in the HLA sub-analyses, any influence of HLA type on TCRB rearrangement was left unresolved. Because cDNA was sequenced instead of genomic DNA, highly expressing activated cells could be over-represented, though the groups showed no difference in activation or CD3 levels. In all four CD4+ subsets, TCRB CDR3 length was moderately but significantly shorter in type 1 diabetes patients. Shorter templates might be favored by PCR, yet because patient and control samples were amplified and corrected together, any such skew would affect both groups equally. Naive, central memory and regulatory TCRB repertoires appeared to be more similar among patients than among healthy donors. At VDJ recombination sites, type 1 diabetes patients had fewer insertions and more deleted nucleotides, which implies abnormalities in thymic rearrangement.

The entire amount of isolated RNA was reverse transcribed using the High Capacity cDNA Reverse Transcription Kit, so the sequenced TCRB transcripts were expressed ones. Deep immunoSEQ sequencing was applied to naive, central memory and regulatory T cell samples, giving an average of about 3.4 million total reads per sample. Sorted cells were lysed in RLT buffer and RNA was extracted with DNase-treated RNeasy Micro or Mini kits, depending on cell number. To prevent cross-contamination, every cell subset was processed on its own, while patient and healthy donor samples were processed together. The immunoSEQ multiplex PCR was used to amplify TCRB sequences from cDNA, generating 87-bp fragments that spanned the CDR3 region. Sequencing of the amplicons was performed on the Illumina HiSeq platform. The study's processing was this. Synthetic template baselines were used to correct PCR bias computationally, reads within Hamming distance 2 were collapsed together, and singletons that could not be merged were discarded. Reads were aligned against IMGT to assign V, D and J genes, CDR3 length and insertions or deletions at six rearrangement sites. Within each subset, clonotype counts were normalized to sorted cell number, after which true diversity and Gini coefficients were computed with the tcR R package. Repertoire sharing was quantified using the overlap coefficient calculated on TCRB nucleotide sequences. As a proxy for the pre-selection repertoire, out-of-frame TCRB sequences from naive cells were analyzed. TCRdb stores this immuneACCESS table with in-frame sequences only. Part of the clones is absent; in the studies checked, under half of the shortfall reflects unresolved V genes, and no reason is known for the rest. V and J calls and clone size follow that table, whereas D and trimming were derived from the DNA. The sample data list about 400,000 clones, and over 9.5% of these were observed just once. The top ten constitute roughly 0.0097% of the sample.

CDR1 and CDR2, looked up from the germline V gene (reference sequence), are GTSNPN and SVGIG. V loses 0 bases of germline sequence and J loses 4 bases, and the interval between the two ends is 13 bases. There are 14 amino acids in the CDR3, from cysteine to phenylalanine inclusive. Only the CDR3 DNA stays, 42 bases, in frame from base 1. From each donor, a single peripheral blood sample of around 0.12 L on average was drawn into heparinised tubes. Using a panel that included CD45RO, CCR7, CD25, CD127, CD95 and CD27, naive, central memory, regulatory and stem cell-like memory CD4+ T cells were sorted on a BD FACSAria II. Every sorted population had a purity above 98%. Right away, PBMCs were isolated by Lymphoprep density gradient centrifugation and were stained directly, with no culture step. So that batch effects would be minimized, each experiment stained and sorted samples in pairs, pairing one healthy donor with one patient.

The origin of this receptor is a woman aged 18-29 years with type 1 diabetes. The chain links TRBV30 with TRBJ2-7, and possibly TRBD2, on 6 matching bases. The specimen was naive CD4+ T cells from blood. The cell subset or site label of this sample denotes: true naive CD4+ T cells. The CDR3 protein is CAWSVVGGSYEQYF. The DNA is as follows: TGTGCCTGGAGTGTAGTCGGGGGATCGTACGAGCAGTACTTC.